This section outlines one T cell receptor (beta chain) sequence together with its context. Its antigen is unknown. The sample comes from a study of cytomegalovirus exposure and HLA in healthy donors. V was trimmed by 5 bases and J by 4 bases, leaving 14 bases between them. The CDR3 covers 14 residues. Germline V gives CDR1 ENHRY, CDR2 SYGVKD. Study outcomes and limitations: What TCR beta sequences reportedly achieved was accurate prediction of HLA-A and HLA-B alleles in most subjects.

PCR amplification relied on 60 Vbeta primers (plus 13 Jbeta primers). Clones were sequenced by immunoSEQ multiplex PCR, and TCRdb holds only the in-frame ones, with some missing. This sample's table reports some 110,000 clones. The origin of this receptor is a man aged 25 to 45 in good health and CMV-seronegative. The chain combines TRBV10-3 with TRBJ1-1; a weak D match, TRBD1 (5 bases). Sequences were obtained from PBMCs. The CDR3 loop is CAISMDIQGTEAFF. DNA of the CDR3: TGTGCCATCAGTATGGACATCCAGGGCACTGAAGCTTTCTTT.